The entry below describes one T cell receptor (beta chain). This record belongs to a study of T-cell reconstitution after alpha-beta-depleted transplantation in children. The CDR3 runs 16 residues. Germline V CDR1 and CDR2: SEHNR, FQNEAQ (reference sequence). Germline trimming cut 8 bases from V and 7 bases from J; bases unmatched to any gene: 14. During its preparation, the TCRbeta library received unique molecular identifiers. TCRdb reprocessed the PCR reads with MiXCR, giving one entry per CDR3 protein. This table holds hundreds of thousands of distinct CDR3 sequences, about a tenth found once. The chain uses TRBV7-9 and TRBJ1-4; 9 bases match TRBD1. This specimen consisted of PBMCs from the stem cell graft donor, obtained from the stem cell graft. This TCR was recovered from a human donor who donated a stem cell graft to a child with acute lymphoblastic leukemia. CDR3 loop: CASRSRPGQGGEKLFF. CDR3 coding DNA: TGTGCCAGCCGCTCCCGACCGGGACAGGGAGGTGAAAAACTGTTTTTT.